This T cell receptor (beta chain) was captured by sequencing in a study of blood T cells in healthy people across ages. Trimming removed 8 bases at V and 10 bases at J, with 22 bases between. In germline, CDR1 is SEHNR, CDR2 FQNEAQ (reference sequence). This CDR3 contains 14 residues. A second roughly 6 to 12 cycle PCR used barcoded and J-beta primers. TCRdb used MiXCR to reprocess the 5' RACE reads, holding one entry per CDR3 protein. The table includes some 850,000 distinct CDR3 sequences, around 24% detected once. These data were also filed under a second study, of T cells of mothers and their children.

Material: blood. The V and J genes are TRBV7-9 and TRBJ2-3; perhaps TRBD2 as D (6 bases). The clonotype was recovered from a boy younger than 18 in good health. The CDR3 protein is CASPGGALLDAQYF. The CDR3 region has the DNA TGTGCCAGCCCCGGAGGGGCCCTCCTTGATGCGCAGTATTTT.